Presented here are 13 T cell receptor beta chains from one specimen sequenced in a study of blood T cell repertoires in COVID-19. Clones were sequenced by immunoSEQ multiplex PCR, and TCRdb holds only the in-frame ones, with some missing. The sample lists 300,000 to 450,000 clones; roughly 85% were seen once. Sequencing input: peripheral blood. These receptors were taken from a woman younger than 30 with acute or convalescent COVID-19.

The chain uses TRBV5-6 and TRBJ1-6; 9 bases agree with TRBD1. The V gene's germline CDR1 is SGHDT and CDR2 YYEEEE. With 3 bases clipped from V and 7 bases from J, the junction kept 5 bases outside the gene matches. The CDR3 covers 15 residues. The CDR3 coding sequence is TGTGCCAGCAGCTCGGGACAGGGAGCGAATTCACCCCTCCACTTT. Translating it yields CASSSGQGANSPLHF.

CDR3 DNA: TGTGCCAGCAGTGAGGGGGGGGCTGGGGAAAAACTGTTTTTT. This encodes CASSEGGAGEKLFF. The V and J genes are TRBV25-1 and TRBJ1-4; a weak D match, TRBD1 (6 bases). The V gene's germline CDR1 is MGHDK and CDR2 SYGVNS. This CDR3 has 14 amino acids. V was pared by 3 bases and J by 8 bases, with 13 bases between.

V and J are TRBV18 and TRBJ2-1; 8 positions match TRBD1. Trimming cost V 2 bases and J 7 bases; bases outside gene matches: 7. The CDR3 is made up of 15 amino acids. Germline CDR1 is KGHSH and CDR2 is LQKENI. The CDR3 sequence is CASSPRGTGENEQFF. The CDR3 nucleotides are TGTGCCAGCTCACCAAGGGGGACAGGCGAGAATGAGCAGTTCTTC. The full variable domain, with the rest looked up from reference TRBV18 and TRBJ2-1, is NAGVMQNPRHLVRRRGQEARLRCSPMKGHSHVYWYRQLPEEGLKFMVYLQKENIIDESGMPKERFSAEFPKEGPSILRIQQVVRGDSAAYFCASSPRGTGENEQFFGPGTRLTVL.

The rearrangement joins TRBV29-1 to TRBJ2-7; 9 bases are shared with TRBD1. V gave up 7 bases and J gave up 6 bases; unmatched junction bases: 10. The CDR3 loop spans 13 amino acids. Germline V gives CDR1 SQVTM, CDR2 ANQGSEA. The CDR3 nucleotides read TGCAGCGGAACGGGACAGGGCAATGGCGAGCAGTACTTC. Its protein is CSGTGQGNGEQYF.

The chain links TRBV12-3 or TRBV12-4 to TRBJ1-1, with D hard to call. The CDR3 extends over 13 amino acids. The V and J ends lost 5 bases and 4 bases respectively, with 11 bases between them. The CDR3 DNA reads TGTGCCAGCAGTCTCGGGATGGTCACTGAAGCTTTCTTT. This sequence encodes CASSLGMVTEAFF.

The CDR3 is CASSGPPERPNYGYTF. The CDR3 DNA sequence: TGTGCCAGCAGCGGCCCCCCCGAGCGGCCTAACTATGGCTACACCTTC. The chain recombines TRBV9 with TRBJ1-2; D is unresolved. CDR3 length: 16 amino acids. Trimming removed 3 bases from V and 0 bases from J, with 15 bases in between. In germline, CDR1 is SGDLS, CDR2 YYNGEE.

This clone is a singleton in its sample. The chain employs TRBV12-5 and TRBJ1-2; weak D call: TRBD1 (5 bases). This CDR3 comprises 15 residues. Germline values: CDR1 LGHNT, CDR2 FRNRAP. The germline V and J ends were trimmed by 0 bases and 8 bases, with 16 bases remaining between them. CDR3 coding DNA: TGTGCTAGTGGTTTGGTAATCAGGGAGGTGAGCGGCTACACCTTC. It yields the protein CASGLVIREVSGYTF.

This chain joins TRBV5-1 and TRBJ2-2; 7 bases agree with TRBD1. Germline values: CDR1 SGHRS, CDR2 YFSETQ. The CDR3 is 13 residues long. Unmatched junction bases numbered 2, after V lost 3 bases and J lost 6 bases. For the CDR3, the DNA is TGCGCCAGCAGCTCCACAGGGGCCGGGGAGCTGTTTTTT. This gives the protein CASSSTGAGELFF.

The chain links TRBV27 to TRBJ2-5; a possible D gene is TRBD2 (7 bases). Germline V gives CDR1 MNHEY, CDR2 SMNVEV (reference sequence). V gave up 3 bases and J gave up 2 bases, with 13 bases separating them. The CDR3 runs to 15 residues. In DNA form, the CDR3 reads TGTGCCAGCAGTTTGGTCGGGGGGCGACAAGAGACCCAGTACTTC. The encoded protein is CASSLVGGRQETQYF.

The V and J genes are TRBV7-3 and TRBJ2-2; D may be TRBD1 (6 bases). From germline, CDR1 is SGHTA and CDR2 FQGTGA. The V gene lost 2 bases and the J gene lost 0 bases, with 7 bases spanning the gap. The CDR3 has 15 residues. This chain's CDR3 is CASSLGQTNTGELFF. The DNA of the CDR3 is TGTGCCAGCAGCTTAGGACAGACGAACACCGGGGAGCTGTTTTTT.

The chain links TRBV3-1 (or the pseudogene TRBV3-2) to TRBJ2-1; TRBD2 aligns across 9 bases. Trimming cost V 0 bases and J 5 bases; bases outside gene matches: 2. Germline V gene sequence: CDR1 LGHDT, CDR2 YNNKEL (reference sequence). This CDR3 spans 15 amino acids. This CDR3 reads CASSQDSGRNNEQFF. The CDR3 region has the DNA TGTGCCAGCAGCCAAGATAGCGGGAGAAACAATGAGCAGTTCTTC.

The chain couples TRBV6-6 to TRBJ2-4, with 8 bases identical to TRBD1. Germline CDR1 is MNHNY and CDR2 is SVGAGI (reference sequence). V trimming: 5 bases; J trimming: 8 bases; junction bases outside the gene matches: 11. The CDR3 consists of 15 residues. CDR3 sequence: CASSGSGQGHYIQYF. The CDR3 DNA is TGTGCCAGCAGTGGATCCGGACAGGGCCATTACATTCAGTACTTC.

The J gene is TRBJ2-3, the V gene TRBV28; TRBD1 agrees at 8 bases. Germline lookup yields CDR1 MDHEN and CDR2 SYDVKM. Trimming cost V 5 bases and J 0 bases; bases outside gene matches: 7. The CDR3 extends over 16 amino acids. The CDR3 nucleotides read TGTGCCAGCAGTACTGACAGGGGATCTAGCACAGATACGCAGTATTTT. Translated: CASSTDRGSSTDTQYF.